The next 20 T cell receptor beta chains were all read from a single sample in a study of OX40 agonist ivuxolimab in advanced cancers. Some clones are missing from TCRdb's copy, which holds only in-frame ones; the method was immunoSEQ multiplex PCR. The data contain around 100,000 clones, roughly 89% of them seen just once; the ten biggest clones take up around 0.15%. The starting material was CD4+ or CD8+ T cells sorted from blood, obtained in a trial of the OX40 agonist ivuxolimab. The receptors derive from an adult with an advanced solid tumor such as melanoma, head and neck, liver or kidney cancer.

The CDR3 reads CASRRLGETQYF. In DNA, the CDR3 is TGTGCCAGCAGGCGATTGGGGGAGACCCAGTACTTC. The chain couples TRBV2 to TRBJ2-5; no clear D. V was cut by 6 bases and J by 5 bases, with 10 bases left in between. The CDR3 contains 12 residues. The germline V gene has CDR1 SNHLY and CDR2 FYNNEI. Together with reference TRBV2 and TRBJ2-5, the CDR3 gives the full variable domain: EPEVTQTPSHQVTQMGQEVILRCVPISNHLYFYWYRQILGQKVEFLVSFYNNEISEKSEIFDDQFSVERPDGSNFTLKIRSTKLEDSAMYFCASRRLGETQYFGPGTRLLVL.

The rearrangement joins TRBV7-9 to TRBJ1-6, with TRBD1 as a possible D gene (5 bases). Trimming stripped 5 bases from V and 7 bases from J, with 21 bases between. The CDR3 has 17 amino acids. Germline-derived CDR1 and CDR2 are SEHNR and FQNEAQ (reference sequence). The CDR3 here is CASSDLDIQAGNSPLHF. CDR3 nucleotide sequence: TGTGCCAGCAGCGACCTGGACATCCAGGCGGGAAATTCACCCCTCCACTTT.

The gene calls are TRBV5-1 and TRBJ1-6; D uncertain. This CDR3 region has 14 residues. Trimming cost V 4 bases and J 5 bases, with 10 bases left between them. Germline CDR1 reads SGHRS; CDR2 reads YFSETQ. The CDR3 region is CASSTDMDNSPLHF. As DNA, the CDR3 is TGCGCCAGCAGCACAGACATGGATAATTCACCCCTCCACTTT.

The chain joins TRBV30 to TRBJ1-6; no definite D call. CDR3 length: 17 residues. Trimming removed 3 bases at V and 0 bases at J, with 15 bases between. Per the germline V gene, CDR1 is GTSNPN and CDR2 is SVGIG (reference sequence). In DNA form, the CDR3 reads TGTGCCTGGAGCCAACTGGGCGGTAGCTCCTATAATTCACCCCTCCACTTT. It yields the protein CAWSQLGGSSYNSPLHF.

The gene calls are TRBV7-9 and TRBJ2-7; 7 bases line up with TRBD2. J was trimmed by 3 bases and V by 8 bases; bases with no gene match: 7. The CDR3 has 13 residues. The germline CDR1 and CDR2 sequences are SEHNR and FQNEAQ (reference sequence). CDR3 in DNA: TGTGCCAGCCAAGGTGGCGGGAGCTACGAGCAGTACTTC. This sequence encodes CASQGGGSYEQYF.

The CDR3 here is CAWSLSQSARQPQHF. The CDR3, as DNA: TGTGCCTGGAGTCTCTCACAGAGCGCCAGGCAGCCCCAGCATTTT. The rearrangement links TRBV30 to TRBJ1-5; no clear D gene. The germline CDR1 and CDR2 sequences are GTSNPN and SVGIG (reference sequence). Trimming took off 2 bases at V and 7 bases at J, with 18 bases between the two ends. The CDR3 has 15 amino acids.

V usage is TRBV2 and J usage is TRBJ2-5, with a weak D call TRBD2 (6 bases). The germline CDR1 and CDR2 sequences are SNHLY and FYNNEI. The CDR3 has 15 residues. Trimming removed 1 base from V and 2 bases from J, with 11 bases in between. CDR3 nucleotides: TGTGCCAGCAGTGAAGGGGGGACTGGACAAGAGACCCAGTACTTC. It encodes CASSEGGTGQETQYF.

This chain joins TRBV18 and TRBJ2-2; 7 nucleotides agree with TRBD1. CDR1 KGHSH and CDR2 LQKENI come from the germline V gene. This CDR3 comprises 16 residues. The trim removed 1 base at V and 6 bases at J, leaving 8 bases unmatched. In DNA, the CDR3 is TGTGCCAGCTCACCACTAGGGACAGAGCGATCCGGGGAGCTGTTTTTT. Translation gives CASSPLGTERSGELFF.

The gene calls are TRBV6-4 and TRBJ1-4, with D maybe TRBD1 (5 bases). Trimming removed 6 bases at V and 0 bases at J, with 11 bases between. This CDR3 is built from 15 residues. Germline-derived CDR1 and CDR2 are MRHNA and SNTAGT. CDR3 coding DNA: TGTGCCAGCAGCCGGACACACGCAACTAATGAAAAACTGTTTTTT. Residues: CASSRTHATNEKLFF.

The genes are TRBV6-1 and TRBJ1-2, with TRBD1 matching over 7 bases. V was clipped by 10 bases and J by 3 bases; unmatched bases: 14. Germline V gene lookup returns CDR1 MNHNS and CDR2 SASEGT. The CDR3 loop spans 15 amino acids. The DNA for the CDR3 is TGTGCCATCAGATCGGACAGGATGGAGGACTATGGCTACACCTTC. It encodes CAIRSDRMEDYGYTF.

In nucleotides, the CDR3 is TGTGCCAGCAGCTTAGCGCAGGGACACGAGCAGTACTTC. Residues: CASSLAQGHEQYF. The chain uses TRBV7-9 and TRBJ2-7; D may correspond to TRBD1 or TRBD2 (5 bases each). CDR3 length equals 13 residues. The ends were cut back, 0 bases at V and 5 bases at J, with 8 bases in the middle. In germline, CDR1 is SEHNR, CDR2 FQNEAQ (reference sequence).

This chain links TRBV29-1 with TRBJ2-5; TRBD1 agrees at 8 bases. V shed 4 bases, J shed 5 bases, and the junction held 9 bases outside the gene matches. The CDR3 is 14 amino acids. Germline-derived CDR1 and CDR2 are SQVTM and ANQGSEA. The CDR3 sequence is CSVVVQGGPETQYF. CDR3 bases: TGCAGCGTTGTAGTACAGGGGGGTCCGGAGACCCAGTACTTC.

V gene TRBV6-5 combines with J gene TRBJ1-1, with D maybe TRBD1 (5 bases). Germline CDR1 and CDR2: MNHEY and SVGAGI. The CDR3 covers 13 residues. V shed 4 bases and J shed 1 base, with 7 bases lying between them. The CDR3 here is CASSLGQNTEAFF. DNA of the CDR3: TGTGCCAGCAGTTTAGGACAGAACACTGAAGCTTTCTTT.

The sample holds a few counts of this clone. The V call is TRBV5-1, the J call TRBJ1-5; 8 bases match TRBD1. CDR3 length: 14 amino acids. Germline CDR1 is SGHRS and CDR2 is YFSETQ. Trimming removed 7 bases from V and 4 bases from J; junction bases left unmatched: 7. In DNA, the CDR3 is TGCGCCAGCTCGACAGGGGTTATGAATCAGCCCCAGCATTTT. This gives the protein CASSTGVMNQPQHF.

The chain employs TRBV7-9 and TRBJ2-3; tentatively, D is TRBD1 (5 bases). Trimming shortened V by 1 base and J by 3 bases, and 11 bases separated the two germline ends. CDR1 is SEHNR and CDR2 is FQNEAQ in the germline V gene (reference sequence). The CDR3 runs 15 residues. Here the CDR3 DNA reads TGTGCCAGCAGCTTAGTGCAGGGCTGGACAGATACGCAGTATTTT. Amino acid sequence: CASSLVQGWTDTQYF.

This chain connects TRBV27 to TRBJ2-1, with a possible D match to TRBD2 (6 bases). Germline CDR1 MNHEY, CDR2 SMNVEV (reference sequence). This CDR3 has 17 residues. The V end lost 1 base, the J end lost 3 bases, and 16 bases lay between the germline ends. Here the CDR3 reads CASSLFSGVVGYNEQFF. CDR3 sequence (DNA): TGTGCCAGCAGTTTATTTTCGGGGGTGGTGGGCTACAATGAGCAGTTCTTC.

The chain is built from TRBV5-4 and TRBJ1-1, with TRBD1 matching over 10 bases. Germline V gene sequence: CDR1 SGHNT, CDR2 YYREEE (reference sequence). The junction had 6 bases not matched to a gene; V was cut back by 5 bases and J by 5 bases. This CDR3 spans 14 amino acids. Written as DNA, the CDR3 is TGTGCCAGCAGGCGGGGACAGGGGAGAACTGAAGCTTTCTTT. Its protein product is CASRRGQGRTEAFF.

The V gene is TRBV30, the J gene TRBJ2-7; no reliable D call. Trimming shortened V by 2 bases and J by 0 bases, and 5 bases separated the two germline ends. The CDR3 spans 12 residues. From germline, CDR1 is GTSNPN and CDR2 SVGIG (reference sequence). CDR3 in amino acids: CAWSRPSYEQYF. CDR3 bases: TGTGCCTGGAGTCGACCCTCCTACGAGCAGTACTTC.

The chain links TRBV5-6 to TRBJ2-7, with D possibly being TRBD1 or TRBD2 (5 bases each). Trimming cost V 4 bases and J 3 bases, with 17 bases left between them. The CDR3 has 15 amino acids. Germline CDR1 SGHDT, CDR2 YYEEEE. CDR3 DNA: TGTGCCAGCAGCGGGGCGACGGGACGGGTCTACGAGCAGTACTTC. Translation: CASSGATGRVYEQYF. Complete variable domain (other parts from reference TRBV5-6 and TRBJ2-7): DAGVTQSPTHLIKTRGQQVTLRCSPKSGHDTVSWYQQALGQGPQFIFQYYEEEERQRGNFPDRFSGHQFPNYSSELNVNALLLGDSALYLCASSGATGRVYEQYFGPGTRLTVT.

V usage is TRBV7-2 and J usage is TRBJ1-3; the D is unclear. This CDR3 region has 13 residues. With 3 bases removed from V and 2 bases from J, the gap between germline ends came to 5 bases. In germline, CDR1 is SGHTA, CDR2 FQGNSA. The CDR3 region is CASSLRTGNTIYF. For the CDR3, the DNA is TGTGCCAGCAGCTTGCGGACTGGAAACACCATATATTTT. Looking up the rest from reference TRBV7-2 and TRBJ1-3 gives the full variable domain: GAGVSQSPSNKVTEKGKDVELRCDPISGHTALYWYRQSLGQGLEFLIYFQGNSAPDKSGLPSDRFSAERTGGSVSTLTIQRTQQEDSAVYLCASSLRTGNTIYFGEGSWLTVV.